This is a list of T cell receptor beta chains from one sample in a study of blood T cell repertoires in COVID-19. Measured with immunoSEQ multiplex PCR; TCRdb has only the in-frame clones, and not every one. The sample holds hundreds of thousands of clones; approximately 89% are singletons and the top ten take around 1.3%. The specimen sequenced was PBMCs or T cells enriched from blood (not recorded which). The source of these receptors is a woman in her forties with acute COVID-19. Both conserved end residues are part of each CDR3. D genes are given only for firm matches.

cdr3_aa d_call j_call v_call
CASKTTGTGYTF TRBD1 TRBJ1-2 TRBV2
CASSFGNRANEKLFF NA TRBJ1-4 TRBV27
CASSLVDRDGYTF TRBD1 TRBJ1-2 TRBV5-1
CAWSVRRDTEAFF NA TRBJ1-1 TRBV30
CATSDSRLANEQFF TRBD2 TRBJ2-1 TRBV24-1
CASQTGDNSPLHF TRBD1 TRBJ1-6 TRBV6-5
CASSSRTGPNTEAFF TRBD1 TRBJ1-1 TRBV28
CASSPLTHLRETQYF NA TRBJ2-5 TRBV28
CASSYSRSWETQYF NA TRBJ2-5 TRBV6-5
CASSSGSGRFAGELFF TRBD2 TRBJ2-2 TRBV7-9
CASHASGLLDTQYF NA TRBJ2-3 TRBV6-5
CASSAGTVLETQYF NA TRBJ2-5 TRBV5-6
CASSQVPGRTEAFF NA TRBJ1-1 TRBV4-3
CAISEVTLNNEQFF NA TRBJ2-1 TRBV10-3
CASSVGPGGSPLHF NA TRBJ1-6 TRBV9
CATSREPGFTSGRVYEQYF TRBD2 TRBJ2-7 TRBV15
CASSTDRARTDTQYF TRBD1 TRBJ2-3 TRBV5-1
CASSFEKGQGGAYEQYF TRBD1 TRBJ2-7 TRBV5-4
CASSPREEGTNEKLFF NA TRBJ1-4 TRBV18
CAWSVKSSRYGYTF NA TRBJ1-2 TRBV30
CASSPQGISNEQFF NA TRBJ2-1 TRBV6-4
CASSQVGGRSYNEQFF TRBD2 TRBJ2-1 TRBV4-3
CASTGGSTGELFF TRBD1 TRBJ2-2 TRBV7-2
CATSGGRYDTEAFF NA TRBJ1-1 TRBV24-1
CATSDTGTGYWQDTGELFF TRBD1 TRBJ2-2 TRBV24-1
CASSLVSPSGNQFF TRBD2 TRBJ2-1 TRBV11-2
CASSLSGSYEQYF TRBD2 TRBJ2-7 TRBV27
CASSPWVRGSFGATEAFF TRBD1 TRBJ1-1 TRBV14
CASTTGVSGNTIYF TRBD1 TRBJ1-3 TRBV19
CASSESGPWGSPLHF NA TRBJ1-6 TRBV25-1
CASSLGGADNEKLFF NA TRBJ1-4 TRBV5-1
CASSSVLSGAGDTQYF TRBD2 TRBJ2-3 TRBV9
CASSKTVVIGANVLTF NA TRBJ2-6 TRBV27
CSISDRDGYTF TRBD1 TRBJ1-2 TRBV20-1
CASSPGQGAIAEAFF TRBD1 TRBJ1-1 TRBV3-1/TRBV3-2
CAISRYEDEQYF NA TRBJ2-7 TRBV10-3
CATSDLTGGTGELFF NA TRBJ2-2 TRBV24-1
CASTLPPGSEAFF NA TRBJ1-1 TRBV7-2
CASSGQDQPQHF TRBD1 TRBJ1-5 TRBV6-2/TRBV6-3
CASSLAGQGARTGNTIYF TRBD1 TRBJ1-3 TRBV5-5
CASSLYGGPGVVAYNEQFF NA TRBJ2-1 TRBV11-3